The 32 T cell receptor beta chains listed next were all sequenced from one sample in a study of cytomegalovirus exposure and HLA in healthy donors. This PCR relied on a set of 60 Vbeta primers and 13 Jbeta primers. Method: immunoSEQ multiplex PCR; TCRdb's copy keeps in-frame clones and lacks some. This sample's table reports 100,000 to 150,000 clones. The sample consisted of PBMCs. The origin of the receptors is a man under 40 in good health and CMV-seronegative.

CDR3 bases: TGTGCCAGCAGCGTAGGCGGCGGGGGACACTCCTACGAGCAGTACTTC. Translated, it gives CASSVGGGGHSYEQYF. The chain recombines TRBV9 with TRBJ2-7; perhaps TRBD2 as D (7 bases). The germline CDR1 and CDR2 sequences are SGDLS and YYNGEE. This CDR3 spans 16 amino acids. V lost 0 bases and J lost 0, with 13 bases in between.

V gene TRBV5-1 combines with J gene TRBJ2-5; 7 bases are shared with TRBD2. Matching the DNA end better, TRBJ2-7 makes the J call doubtful. Germline V lookup: CDR1 SGHRS, CDR2 YFSETQ. This CDR3 is 12 amino acids long. The CDR3 loop reads CASSLSGYEQYF. Here the CDR3 DNA reads TGCGCCAGCAGCCTTAGCGGGTACGAGCAGTACTTC.

The chain links TRBV2 to TRBJ1-5; 9 bases agree with TRBD1. The CDR3 runs 14 residues. CDR1 SNHLY and CDR2 FYNNEI come from the germline V gene. The trim removed 6 bases at V and 8 bases at J, leaving 8 bases unmatched. Here the CDR3 reads CASSETGGPKPQHF. The CDR3 DNA follows: TGTGCCAGCAGCGAAACAGGGGGCCCGAAGCCCCAGCATTTT.

This chain connects TRBV2 to TRBJ1-1; D is unclear. CDR1 is SNHLY, CDR2 FYNNEI, per germline. V lost 3 bases and J 4 bases, leaving 15 bases between the germline ends. This CDR3 has 15 amino acids. In DNA, the CDR3 is TGTGCCAGCAGTGAGGAACCTCGGGGAGGCACTGAAGCTTTCTTT. As protein: CASSEEPRGGTEAFF.

The chain combines TRBV7-3 with TRBJ2-5, with D possibly matching TRBD1 (6 bases). The CDR3 covers 15 residues. CDR1 and CDR2 (germline): SGHTA, FQGTGA. Trimming pared 5 bases from V and 4 bases from J, leaving 17 bases between. The CDR3 nucleotides read TGTGCCAGCAGCGAATCGGGACAATTGTCAGAGACCCAGTACTTC. Protein product: CASSESGQLSETQYF.

CDR3 in amino acids: CASKYSGNTEAFF. CDR3 nucleotides: TGTGCCAGTAAATATTCGGGGAACACTGAAGCTTTCTTT. This chain links TRBV19 with TRBJ1-1; no firm D call. The CDR3 length is 13 residues. Trimming removed 7 bases from V and 1 base from J, with 10 bases in between. In germline, CDR1 is LNHDA, CDR2 SQIVND (reference sequence).

This chain links TRBV5-4 with TRBJ2-2; 13 positions match TRBD2. The germline gives CDR1 SGHNT, CDR2 YYREEE (reference sequence). This CDR3 region has 16 residues. J gave up 5 bases and V 4 bases, and 5 bases lay outside the gene matches. DNA for the CDR3: TGTGCCAGCAGCGTGCTGACTAGCGGGAGGACCGGGGAGCTGTTTTTT. It codes for CASSVLTSGRTGELFF.

This chain joins TRBV4-2 and TRBJ2-1; 11 nucleotides match TRBD2. The V and J ends lost 0 bases and 7 bases, in that order; junction bases with no gene match: 5. The length of the CDR3 is 16 residues. Germline V gene lookup returns CDR1 LGHNA and CDR2 YNFKEQ. CDR3 protein: CASSQDRLAGGNEQFF. CDR3 coding DNA: TGTGCCAGCAGCCAAGATCGGCTAGCGGGAGGAAATGAGCAGTTCTTC.

The chain links TRBV11-2 to TRBJ2-5, with a possible D match to TRBD1 (5 bases). CDR1 and CDR2 from the germline V gene are SGHAT and FQNNGV. Deletions cut 4 bases from V and 0 bases from J, with 9 bases between. This CDR3 is built from 14 residues. For the CDR3, the DNA is TGTGCCAGCAGCTATGGACACAACCAAGAGACCCAGTACTTC. Its translation is CASSYGHNQETQYF.

J is TRBJ2-5 and V is TRBV11-3; a possible D gene is TRBD2 (5 bases). V was pared by 1 base and J by 3 bases, with 9 bases between. CDR3 length equals 14 residues. Germline values: CDR1 SGHNT, CDR2 YENEEA. The CDR3 region is CASSLGGKEETQYF. Here the CDR3 DNA reads TGTGCCAGCAGCTTAGGAGGGAAGGAAGAGACCCAGTACTTC.

The V gene is TRBV19, the J gene TRBJ2-1, with a weak D call TRBD2 (6 bases). Trimming took off 3 bases at V and 8 bases at J, with 14 bases between the two ends. Germline V CDR1 and CDR2: LNHDA, SQIVND (reference sequence). This CDR3 has 14 amino acids. CDR3 nucleotides: TGTGCCAGTAGTATCTCCACGGGGGAGGATGAGCAGTTCTTC. Its protein product is CASSISTGEDEQFF.

The rearrangement joins TRBV7-9 to TRBJ2-5, with 9 bases that match TRBD1. V lost 4 bases to trimming and J lost 1 base; unmatched junction nucleotides: 13. CDR1 is SEHNR and CDR2 is FQNEAQ in the germline V gene (reference sequence). This CDR3 is built from 18 residues. This CDR3 is CASSSKPGQGGFQETQYF. In DNA, the CDR3 is TGTGCCAGCAGCTCCAAGCCGGGACAGGGAGGGTTCCAAGAGACCCAGTACTTC.

V and J are TRBV28 and TRBJ1-5; D is uncertain. The CDR3 spans 14 residues. Germline CDR1 is MDHEN and CDR2 is SYDVKM. Trimming removed 2 bases from V and 4 bases from J, with 9 bases in between. The CDR3 sequence is CASSLVGGNQPQHF. In DNA, the CDR3 is TGTGCCAGCAGTTTAGTTGGAGGGAATCAGCCCCAGCATTTT.

The genes are TRBV9 and TRBJ1-6; 7 positions agree with TRBD1. CDR3 length: 15 amino acids. V gave up 4 bases and J gave up 9 bases; unmatched junction bases: 10. CDR1 and CDR2 from the germline V gene are SGDLS and YYNGEE. DNA for the CDR3: TGTGCCAGCAGCCCGAATTGGCAGGGGGGTTCACCCCTCCACTTT. Protein: CASSPNWQGGSPLHF.

The rearrangement uses TRBV19 and TRBJ1-1; D might be TRBD1 (5 bases). Trimming removed 9 bases at V and 5 bases at J, with 13 bases between. The CDR3 runs to 12 residues. Germline CDR1 LNHDA, CDR2 SQIVND (reference sequence). DNA of the CDR3: TGTGCCAGCGCCGCGGGGGTAACTGAAGCTTTCTTT. Translated: CASAAGVTEAFF.

CDR3 bases: TGTGCCAGCGTAGGCCTAGGGAGCCCCGATGTCCTTAACTATGGCTACACCTTC. Encoded protein: CASVGLGSPDVLNYGYTF. The genes are TRBV2 and TRBJ1-2; D remains ambiguous. The CDR3 is 18 amino acids. V lost 8 bases and J lost 1, with 26 bases in between. Germline CDR1 SNHLY, CDR2 FYNNEI.

The V call is TRBV28, the J call TRBJ2-1, with D perhaps TRBD2 (6 bases). Trimming left V 2 bases short and J 7 bases short, with 6 bases between. The CDR3 has 12 amino acids. Germline CDR1 MDHEN, CDR2 SYDVKM. The CDR3 DNA reads as TGTGCCAGCAGTTTACGGGGGAATGAGCAGTTCTTC. Translated, it gives CASSLRGNEQFF.

The genes are TRBV11-1 and TRBJ2-1, with 13 bases matching TRBD2. The germline V gene has CDR1 SGHAT and CDR2 FQDESV (reference sequence). Losses at the gene ends were 4 bases for V and 4 bases for J; bases not matched to a gene: 1. The CDR3 runs 15 residues. CDR3 coding DNA: TGTGCCAGCAGCTGGACTAGCGGGAGTTACAATGAGCAGTTCTTC. The encoded protein is CASSWTSGSYNEQFF. The whole variable domain, remainder taken from reference TRBV11-1 and TRBJ2-1, is EAEVAQSPRYKITEKSQAVAFWCDPISGHATLYWYRQILGQGPELLVQFQDESVVDDSQLPKDRFSAERLKGVDSTLKIQPAELGDSAMYLCASSWTSGSYNEQFFGPGTRLTVL.

The chain joins TRBV19 to TRBJ2-7; TRBD2 matches at 11 bases. Germline CDR1 is LNHDA and CDR2 is SQIVND (reference sequence). The CDR3 spans 15 residues. Unmatched junction bases numbered 3, after V lost 2 bases and J lost 3 bases. The DNA of the CDR3 is TGTGCCAGTAGTATAATGGGGACTAGCGGCTACGAGCAGTACTTC. Its protein product is CASSIMGTSGYEQYF.

This chain connects TRBV5-1 to TRBJ2-3; 14 positions match TRBD2. V shed 0 bases, J shed 4 bases, and the junction held 13 bases outside the gene matches. In germline, CDR1 is SGHRS, CDR2 YFSETQ. CDR3 length equals 20 residues. This CDR3 reads CASSLGPPSTSGRASDTQYF. As DNA, the CDR3 is TGCGCCAGCAGCTTGGGGCCCCCTTCGACTAGCGGGAGGGCCTCAGATACGCAGTATTTT.

The CDR3 loop reads CASSDAQRGNTIYF. CDR3 in DNA: TGTGCCAGCAGTGATGCCCAGAGGGGAAACACCATATATTTT. The V and J genes are TRBV6-5 and TRBJ1-3; D is unresolved. Trimming pared 5 bases from V and 4 bases from J, leaving 12 bases between. Germline CDR1 and CDR2: MNHEY and SVGAGI. The CDR3 length is 14 residues.

The chain combines TRBV7-9 with TRBJ2-1, with 10 bases aligning to TRBD2. V shed 2 bases, J shed 9 bases, and the junction held 16 bases outside the gene matches. Germline CDR1 SEHNR, CDR2 FQNEAQ (reference sequence). The CDR3 consists of 18 residues. DNA of the CDR3: TGTGCCAGCAGCTTACCCCTTTCAGCGGGAGGGGATCAGGGTGAGCAGTTCTTC. It codes for CASSLPLSAGGDQGEQFF.

The V call is TRBV5-1, the J call TRBJ2-7, with D unclear. There are 14 residues in the CDR3. Trimming shortened V by 0 bases and J by 2 bases, and 9 bases separated the two germline ends. The germline V gene encodes CDR1 SGHRS and CDR2 YFSETQ. Here the CDR3 reads CASSLATSAYEQYF. In DNA, the CDR3 is TGCGCCAGCAGCTTGGCCACCTCGGCCTACGAGCAGTACTTC.

The chain has TRBV30 and TRBJ1-4, with a weak D call TRBD1 (5 bases). V lost 0 bases and J lost 4, with 6 bases in between. Germline CDR1 GTSNPN, CDR2 SVGIG (reference sequence). The CDR3 extends over 13 amino acids. The CDR3 protein is CAWSVQGNEKLFF. CDR3 nucleotide sequence: TGTGCCTGGAGTGTTCAGGGTAATGAAAAACTGTTTTTT. Drawing the rest from reference TRBV30 and TRBJ1-4, the complete variable domain is SQTIHQWPATLVQPVGSPLSLECTVEGTSNPNLYWYRQAAGRGLQLLFYSVGIGQISSEVPQNLSASRPQDRQFILSSKKLLLSDSGFYLCAWSVQGNEKLFFGSGTQLSVL.

This chain connects TRBV7-2 to TRBJ1-1, with 11 positions matching TRBD1. The V gene end was trimmed by 5 bases and the J gene end by 4 bases; junction bases not matched to a gene: 6. The CDR3 covers 15 residues. Germline lookup yields CDR1 SGHTA and CDR2 FQGNSA. The CDR3 loop reads CASSTWDRGATEAFF. DNA for the CDR3: TGTGCCAGCAGCACCTGGGACAGGGGGGCCACTGAAGCTTTCTTT.

The chain uses TRBV27 and TRBJ1-3, with D perhaps matching TRBD1 (6 bases). This CDR3 is 16 amino acids long. CDR1 and CDR2 from the germline V gene are MNHEY and SMNVEV (reference sequence). V lost 2 bases and J lost 0, with 11 bases in between. The CDR3 coding sequence is TGTGCCAGCAGTTTAGGGGGGGGCCTCTCTGGAAACACCATATATTTT. Its translation: CASSLGGGLSGNTIYF.

As concerns this clone: Other DNA sequences in the same sample also yield this CDR3. The rearrangement joins TRBV2 to TRBJ1-1; D is possibly TRBD1 (5 bases). CDR1 SNHLY and CDR2 FYNNEI come from the germline V gene. The V end lost 4 bases, the J end lost 0 bases, and 12 bases lay between the germline ends. There are 15 residues in the CDR3. Here the CDR3 DNA reads TGTGCCAGCAGTGCTGGGGGGGGACTGAACACTGAAGCTTTCTTT. This translates into CASSAGGGLNTEAFF.

V and J are TRBV2 and TRBJ1-2; perhaps TRBD1 as D (6 bases). Germline-derived CDR1 and CDR2 are SNHLY and FYNNEI. V was shortened by 4 bases and J by 1 base, with 13 bases between the two germline ends. The CDR3 covers 15 residues. DNA for the CDR3: TGTGCCAGCAGTGTACAGGGCGAATTTAACTATGGCTACACCTTC. Amino acids: CASSVQGEFNYGYTF.

The chain combines TRBV11-3 with TRBJ2-3, with a possible D match to TRBD2 (6 bases). The ends were cut back, 0 bases at V and 6 bases at J, with 13 bases in the middle. Germline V gene lookup returns CDR1 SGHNT and CDR2 YENEEA. The CDR3 totals 15 residues. Written as DNA, the CDR3 is TGTGCCAGCAGCTTAGATCGGTGGGGGAGGGATACGCAGTATTTT. This codes for CASSLDRWGRDTQYF.

The V and J genes are TRBV4-2 and TRBJ1-6; 11 bases are a match to TRBD1. The CDR3 sequence is 18 residues long. Germline assignment: CDR1 LGHNA and CDR2 YNFKEQ. Trimming removed 4 bases from V and 0 bases from J; junction bases left unmatched: 5. CDR3 DNA: TGTGCCAGCAGCCTTCGGACAGGGGGCATCTCCTATAATTCACCCCTCCACTTT. Translated: CASSLRTGGISYNSPLHF.

This clone is identified as medium-sized (0.01 to 0.1%) from frequency. This chain uses TRBV7-8 with TRBJ1-1; D gene ambiguous. V was trimmed by 5 bases and J by 3 bases, leaving 13 bases between them. The CDR3 contains 14 residues. Germline V gene sequence: CDR1 SGHVS, CDR2 FQNEAQ. For the CDR3, the DNA is TGTGCCAGCAGCCAGTGGGTCCTAGACACTGAAGCTTTCTTT. It is translated as CASSQWVLDTEAFF. Supplemented by reference TRBV7-8 and TRBJ1-1, the full variable domain reads GAGVSQSPRYKVAKRGQDVALRCDPISGHVSLFWYQQALGQGPEFLTYFQNEAQLDKSGLPSDRFFAERPEGSVSTLKIQRTQQEDSAVYLCASSQWVLDTEAFFGQGTRLTVV.

The CDR3 DNA sequence: TGTGCCAGCAGTCGGGACAGGGGGGACTACGAGCAGTACTTC. Amino acids: CASSRDRGDYEQYF. The V and J genes are TRBV6-1 and TRBJ2-7, with 11 bases fitting TRBD1. This CDR3 has 14 amino acids. Germline CDR1 MNHNS, CDR2 SASEGT. Unmatched junction bases numbered 3, after V lost 5 bases and J lost 3 bases.